This record looks at one T cell receptor beta chain sequence and its context. What it recognizes is unknown. Germline is not matched at one junction end, which may reflect a read error. These data are taken from a study of cytomegalovirus exposure and HLA in healthy donors. Study-level findings and limits: For presence/absence analyses, sequencing depth was assumed to be roughly uniform across donors.

PCR used 60 Vbeta primers and 13 Jbeta primers. Sequenced by immunoSEQ multiplex PCR; TCRdb stores in-frame clones only, minus some. There are approximately 110,000 clones in the sample; about 82% occur only once, and 1.9% lies in the top ten. Sequencing used PBMCs. The sequence came from a man aged 50 or older in good health and CMV-seronegative.

CDR3 coding DNA: TGTGCCAGCTCACCACCCAGGACAGGGGGAAGCACCATATATTTT. Translated, it gives CASSPPRTGGSTIYF. The gene calls are TRBV18 and TRBJ1-3, with TRBD1 identical over 10 bases. The CDR3 has 15 amino acids. Germline V lookup: CDR1 KGHSH, CDR2 LQKENI.